This record covers a single T cell receptor (beta chain). This entry belongs to a study of blood T cell repertoires in COVID-19. Trimming removed 3 bases at V and 5 bases at J, with 17 bases between. CDR1 and CDR2 from the germline V gene are GTSNPN and SVGIG (reference sequence). This CDR3 spans 14 amino acids. TCRdb's copy holds only in-frame clones and misses some; the assay was immunoSEQ multiplex PCR. The repertoire consists of more than 250,000 clones, with around nine tenths occurring once and the leading ten covering 1%. The sample was peripheral blood. The receptor was derived from a man aged 45-65 years with active or convalescent COVID-19. This chain uses TRBV30 with TRBJ2-7, with D perhaps matching TRBD2 (6 bases). CDR3 sequence (DNA): TGTGCCTGGAGCGTCCTTGTAGGAGGGGACGAGCAGTACTTC. It specifies CAWSVLVGGDEQYF.